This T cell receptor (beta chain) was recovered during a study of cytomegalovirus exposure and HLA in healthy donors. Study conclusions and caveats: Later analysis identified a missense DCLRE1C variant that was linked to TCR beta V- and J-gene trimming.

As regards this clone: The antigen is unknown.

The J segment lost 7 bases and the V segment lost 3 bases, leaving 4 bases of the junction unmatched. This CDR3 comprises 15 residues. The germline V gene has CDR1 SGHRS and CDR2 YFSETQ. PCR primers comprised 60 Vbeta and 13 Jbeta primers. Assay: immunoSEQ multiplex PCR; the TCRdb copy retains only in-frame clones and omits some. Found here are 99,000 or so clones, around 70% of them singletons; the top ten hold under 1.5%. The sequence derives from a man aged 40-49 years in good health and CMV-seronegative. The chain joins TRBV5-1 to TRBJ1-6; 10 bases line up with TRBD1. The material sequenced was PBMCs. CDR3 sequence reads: CASSSGQGENSPLHF. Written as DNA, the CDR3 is TGCGCCAGCAGCTCCGGACAGGGGGAAAATTCACCCCTCCACTTT.